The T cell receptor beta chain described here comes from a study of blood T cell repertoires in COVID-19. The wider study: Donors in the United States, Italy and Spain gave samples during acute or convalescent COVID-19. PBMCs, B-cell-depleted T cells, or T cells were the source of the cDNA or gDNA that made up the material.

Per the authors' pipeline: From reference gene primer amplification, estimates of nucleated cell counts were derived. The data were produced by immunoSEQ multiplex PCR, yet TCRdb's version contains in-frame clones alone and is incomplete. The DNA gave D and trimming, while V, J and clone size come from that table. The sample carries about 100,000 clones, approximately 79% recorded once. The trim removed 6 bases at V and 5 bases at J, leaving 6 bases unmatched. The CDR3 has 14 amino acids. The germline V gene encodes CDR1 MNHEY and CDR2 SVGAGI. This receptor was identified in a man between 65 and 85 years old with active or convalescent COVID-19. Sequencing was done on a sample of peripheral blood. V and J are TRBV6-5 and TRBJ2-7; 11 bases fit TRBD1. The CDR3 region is CASRPGQGENEQYF. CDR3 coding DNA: TGTGCCAGCAGGCCGGGACAGGGGGAAAACGAGCAGTACTTC.